A single sample gave rise to the 6 T cell receptor beta chains below, sequenced in a study of low-dose radiotherapy and immunotherapy resistance in tumors. Time point here: before trial treatment. Covering alpha and beta chains, TRAV- and TRBV-specific primers were used for the first-strand cDNA. Over approximately 20 PCR cycles, TCRs were amplified from a constant-region primer and V-primer adapter. TCRdb analysed the reads with MiXCR anew, one entry per CDR3 protein. In the table there are 65,000 to 90,000 distinct CDR3 sequences, approximately 17% of which are singletons. The sequenced sample was PBMCs, obtained before treatment. These receptors were obtained from a male donor with prostate cancer.

To note about this clonotype: A far larger clone is one base from this, pointing to a likely read error. This CDR3 is missing its conserved last phenylalanine or tryptophan, likely due to a read error. The chain couples TRBV7-4 to TRBJ2-2; TRBD2 might be the D (6 bases). This CDR3 contains 14 residues. V shed 4 bases and J shed 1 base, with 7 bases lying between them. The germline CDR1 and CDR2 sequences are SGHVT and SQSDAQ. The CDR3 DNA is TGTGCCAGCAGCTCGGGAGTGAACACCGGGGAGCTGTTTTCT. Its translation: CASSSGVNTGELFS.

At least ten counts were recorded for this clonotype. V usage is TRBV28 and J usage is TRBJ1-5; TRBD1 agrees at 8 bases. This CDR3 has 16 amino acids. Germline V gene data show CDR1 as MDHEN and CDR2 as SYDVKM. The J segment lost 2 bases and the V segment lost 6 bases, leaving 9 bases of the junction unmatched. CDR3 nucleotide sequence: TGTGCCAGCAGATCGTTCAGGGGGCCGCGCAATCAGCCCCAGCATTTT. Translated: CASRSFRGPRNQPQHF. Using reference TRBV28 and TRBJ1-5 for the parts outside the CDR3, the full variable domain is DVKVTQSSRYLVKRTGEKVFLECVQDMDHENMFWYRQDPGLGLRLIYFSYDVKMKEKGDIPEGYSVSREKKERFSLILESASTNQTSMYLCASRSFRGPRNQPQHFGDGTRLSIL.

This chain uses TRBV2 with TRBJ2-7, with D perhaps assigned TRBD1 or TRBD2 (5 bases each). The CDR3 runs 15 residues. In germline, CDR1 is SNHLY, CDR2 FYNNEI. V dropped 6 bases and J dropped 2 bases, with 17 bases sitting between them. CDR3 loop: CASRAGRGVTYEQYF. CDR3 nucleotides: TGTGCCAGCAGAGCCGGTCGAGGGGTAACCTACGAGCAGTACTTC.

A word on this clonotype: The likely explanation is a read error, given a far larger clone one base away. V gene TRBV5-5 combines with J gene TRBJ2-1; D may be TRBD1 or TRBD2 (5 bases each). Germline V gene lookup returns CDR1 SGHKS and CDR2 YYEKEE (reference sequence). This CDR3 comprises 13 residues. Trimming removed 7 bases from V and 13 bases from J, with 21 bases in between. CDR3 amino acids: CASGRDQQNIQFF. CDR3 DNA: TGTGCCAGCGGACGGGACCAGCAAAACATTCAGTTCTTC.

This clonotype has ten or more counts. This chain connects TRBV6-2 or TRBV6-3 to TRBJ2-1, with D possibly being TRBD1 (6 bases). Germline CDR1 reads MNHEY; CDR2 reads SVGEGT. The germline V and J ends were trimmed by 2 bases and 0 bases, with 11 bases remaining between them. The CDR3 has 16 residues. The CDR3 DNA follows: TGTGCCAGCAGTTACCCGGACAGTAGCTCCTACAATGAGCAGTTCTTC. This gives the protein CASSYPDSSSYNEQFF.

This clonotype came up once. The chain employs TRBV27 and TRBJ2-1, with D perhaps being TRBD1 or TRBD2 (5 bases each). The CDR3 totals 14 residues. V lost 7 bases to trimming and J lost 2 bases, with 12 bases between them. Per the germline V gene, CDR1 is MNHEY and CDR2 is SMNVEV (reference sequence). CDR3 residues: CASKDQGAYNEQFF. CDR3 bases: TGTGCCAGCAAGGACCAGGGAGCCTACAATGAGCAGTTCTTC.